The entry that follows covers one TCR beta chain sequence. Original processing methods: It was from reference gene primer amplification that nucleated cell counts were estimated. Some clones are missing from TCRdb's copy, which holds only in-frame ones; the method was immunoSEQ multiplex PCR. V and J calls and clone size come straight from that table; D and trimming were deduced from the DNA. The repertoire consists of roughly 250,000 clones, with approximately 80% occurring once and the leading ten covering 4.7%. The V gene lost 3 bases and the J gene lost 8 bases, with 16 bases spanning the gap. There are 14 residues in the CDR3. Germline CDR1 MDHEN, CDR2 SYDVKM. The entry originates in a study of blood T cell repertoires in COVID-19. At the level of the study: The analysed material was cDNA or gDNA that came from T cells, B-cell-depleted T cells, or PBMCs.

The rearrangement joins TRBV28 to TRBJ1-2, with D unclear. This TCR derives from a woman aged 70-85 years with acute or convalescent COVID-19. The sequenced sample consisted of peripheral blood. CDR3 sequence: CASSFEGGMSGYTF. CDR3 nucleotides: TGTGCCAGCAGTTTTGAGGGTGGGATGAGCGGCTACACCTTC.